These 22 T cell receptor beta chains were all obtained from the same sample, sequenced in a study of T and B cells in COVID-19 patients. Blood genomic DNA input for TRB amplification was about 240-550 ng. BIOMED2 TRB-A/B primer pools were used in multiplex TRB PCR. In TCRdb, the multiplex PCR reads were re-called with MiXCR into one record per CDR3 protein. The sample has about 27,000 distinct CDR3 sequences; about 30% are singletons. The specimen was blood. The receptors originated from a human donor who had recovered from COVID-19.

The V call is TRBV7-2, the J call TRBJ1-2; possibly TRBD1 for D (6 bases). Deletions cut 1 base from V and 5 bases from J, with 11 bases between. The CDR3 consists of 14 residues. CDR1 SGHTA and CDR2 FQGNSA come from the germline V gene. DNA of the CDR3: TGTGCCAGCAGCTTAGGGGTACAGGGTTATGGCTACACCTTC. It translates to CASSLGVQGYGYTF.

The chain couples TRBV6-2 or TRBV6-3 to TRBJ2-7, with D perhaps matching TRBD1 (6 bases). The CDR3 is 13 residues long. Per the germline V gene, CDR1 is MNHEY and CDR2 is SVGEGT. V shed 9 bases and J shed 2 bases, with 14 bases lying between them. The CDR3 is CARSDRRTYEQYF. In DNA, the CDR3 is TGTGCCAGAAGCGACAGGAGGACCTACGAGCAGTACTTC.

This chain links TRBV7-9 with TRBJ2-2; D is possibly TRBD1 (5 bases). V was clipped by 5 bases and J by 4 bases, with 11 bases between them. The length of the CDR3 is 14 residues. Germline-derived CDR1 and CDR2 are SEHNR and FQNEAQ (reference sequence). CDR3 loop: CASSLDSSTGELFF. The CDR3 nucleotides are TGTGCCAGCAGCCTCGACAGTAGCACCGGGGAGCTGTTTTTT.

The table lists this clonotype with a few counts. The chain is built from TRBV19 and TRBJ1-2; unclear D gene. CDR3 size: 12 residues. V was clipped by 5 bases and J by 4 bases, with 8 bases between them. Germline assignment: CDR1 LNHDA and CDR2 SQIVND (reference sequence). The CDR3 protein is CASSPRTYGYTF. CDR3 DNA: TGTGCCAGTAGTCCAAGGACCTATGGCTACACCTTC.

The genes are TRBV6-5 and TRBJ1-1; a possible D gene is TRBD1 (6 bases). Trimming left V 2 bases short and J 5 bases short, with 9 bases between. The CDR3 is made up of 13 amino acids. Germline assignment: CDR1 MNHEY and CDR2 SVGAGI. The CDR3 DNA reads TGTGCCAGCAGTTACGAGGGGGAAACTGAAGCTTTCTTT. Translating it yields CASSYEGETEAFF.

As regards this clonotype: A much larger clone lies a single base off, so this may be a read error. V usage is TRBV19 and J usage is TRBJ2-7, with D possibly matching TRBD2 (5 bases). V was trimmed by 5 bases and J by 5 bases, leaving 19 bases between them. In germline, CDR1 is LNHDA, CDR2 SQIVND (reference sequence). The CDR3 consists of 15 residues. The CDR3 DNA reads as TGTGCCAGTAGTCCCCAACCGGACTCTTCCCACGAGCAGTACTTC. It encodes CASSPQPDSSHEQYF.

This clonotype was picked up a small number of times. The chain couples TRBV11-1 to TRBJ1-1, with a possible D match to TRBD1 (6 bases). Between the trimmed V and J ends, which lost 3 bases and 5 bases, there was a span of 13 bases. The CDR3 contains 14 residues. The germline V gene encodes CDR1 SGHAT and CDR2 FQDESV (reference sequence). In nucleotides, the CDR3 is TGTGCCAGCAGCTTGAACAGGGTGGGTACTGAAGCTTTCTTT. It specifies CASSLNRVGTEAFF.

The chain links TRBV12-3 or TRBV12-4 to TRBJ1-3; D is unresolved. Trimming removed 1 base at V and 10 bases at J, with 11 bases between. This CDR3 is built from 13 residues. The CDR3 spells CASSLGAGSTIYF. CDR3 coding DNA: TGTGCCAGCAGTTTAGGAGCCGGATCGACCATATATTTT.

The rearrangement joins TRBV19 to TRBJ1-6; perhaps TRBD1 as D (5 bases). V shed 4 bases and J shed 4 bases, with 8 bases lying between them. This CDR3 has 14 residues. The V gene's germline CDR1 is LNHDA and CDR2 SQIVND (reference sequence). The CDR3 spells CASSTGKYNSPLHF. CDR3 sequence (DNA): TGTGCCAGTAGTACAGGGAAATATAATTCACCCCTCCACTTT.

V is TRBV11-3 and J is TRBJ2-7; D is undetermined. Germline values: CDR1 SGHNT, CDR2 YENEEA. V gave up 1 base and J gave up 0 bases, with 7 bases separating them. The CDR3 has 14 amino acids. In DNA form, the CDR3 reads TGTGCCAGCAGCTTAGGCCCAAGCTCCTACGAGCAGTACTTC. Residues: CASSLGPSSYEQYF.

V usage is TRBV12-3 or TRBV12-4 and J usage is TRBJ2-3; D might be TRBD1 or TRBD2, each matching 5 bases. The CDR3 runs 15 residues. Trimming took 7 bases from V and 8 from J, leaving 22 bases between them. The chain's CDR3 is CASTPLSEPGTTQYF. For the CDR3, the DNA is TGTGCCAGCACCCCATTATCCGAACCCGGGACTACGCAGTATTTT.

The chain uses TRBV6-2 or TRBV6-3 and TRBJ1-5; 10 nucleotides line up with TRBD1. V was clipped by 5 bases and J by 2 bases; unmatched bases: 6. The CDR3 has 16 residues. CDR1 is MNHEY and CDR2 is SVGEGT in the germline V gene. CDR3 nucleotides: TGTGCCAGCAGTCCCCTCGGGACAGGGGGCAATCAGCCCCAGCATTTT. It is translated as CASSPLGTGGNQPQHF.

In regard to this clonotype: This may come from a read error, since a much larger clone is one base off. The chain carries TRBV19 and TRBJ2-1; TRBD2 matches 8 bases. CDR1 LNHDA and CDR2 SQIVND come from the germline V gene (reference sequence). This CDR3 spans 15 amino acids. V trimming: 4 bases; J trimming: 10 bases; junction bases outside the gene matches: 12. CDR3: CASSTLAGPAYEQFF. CDR3 sequence (DNA): TGTGCCAGTAGTACCCTAGCGGGCCCAGCCTACGAGCAGTTCTTC. The entire variable domain, with the rest obtained from reference TRBV19 and TRBJ2-1, is as follows: DGGITQSPKYLFRKEGQNVTLSCEQNLNHDAMYWYRQDPGQGLRLIYYSQIVNDFQKGDIAEGYSVSREKKESFPLTVTSAQKNPTAFYLCASSTLAGPAYEQFFGPGTRLTVL.

In regard to this clonotype: One end of the junction fails to match germline, which may point to a read error. V is TRBV5-5 and J is TRBJ2-1; TRBD2 matches 7 bases. This CDR3 spans 15 amino acids. Germline-derived CDR1 and CDR2 are SGHKS and YYEKEE (reference sequence). The CDR3 bases are TGCGCCAGCAACGGGGCGGGGGAACTTGTCAATGAGCAGTTCTTC. Residues: CASNGAGELVNEQFF.

This chain uses TRBV5-4 with TRBJ2-7; 9 bases map to TRBD1. Trimming cost V 2 bases and J 2 bases; bases outside gene matches: 2. The germline gives CDR1 SGHNT, CDR2 YYREEE (reference sequence). The CDR3 loop spans 14 amino acids. The CDR3 loop reads CASSLGQGPYEQYF. The CDR3 DNA reads TGTGCCAGCAGCTTAGGACAGGGGCCCTACGAGCAGTACTTC.

This clonotype was observed a few times. The gene calls are TRBV6-2 or TRBV6-3 and TRBJ2-7; maybe TRBD1 (5 bases). Trimming stripped 2 bases from V and 5 bases from J, with 7 bases between. The CDR3 contains 12 residues. The V gene's germline CDR1 is MNHEY and CDR2 SVGEGT. As DNA, the CDR3 is TGTGCCAGCAGTTACATGGGGCACGAGCAGTACTTC. This translates into CASSYMGHEQYF.

The chain links TRBV29-1 to TRBJ1-4, with 9 bases identical to TRBD1. The CDR3 covers 12 residues. Per germline, CDR1 SQVTM and CDR2 ANQGSEA. CDR3 sequence (DNA): TGCAGTGCGGGACAGGGAAGAGAAAAACTGTTTTTT. Amino acid sequence: CSAGQGREKLFF.

The chain couples TRBV6-2 or TRBV6-3 to TRBJ1-4, with D unclear. The CDR3 has 16 amino acids. The germline V and J ends were trimmed by 0 bases and 5 bases, with 13 bases remaining between them. Germline V CDR1 and CDR2: MNHEY, SVGEGT. The CDR3 DNA sequence: TGTGCCAGCAGTTACTCGAAAGGGCTGAGGAATGAAAAACTGTTTTTT. Its translation: CASSYSKGLRNEKLFF.

This clonotype was counted between two and nine times. The chain recombines TRBV6-1 with TRBJ1-2; no clear D. The germline CDR1 and CDR2 sequences are MNHNS and SASEGT. The germline V and J ends were trimmed by 4 bases and 4 bases, with 10 bases remaining between them. The CDR3 sequence is 13 residues long. The CDR3, as DNA: TGTGCCAGCAGTGGGGAGAGCTTCTATGGCTACACCTTC. Translation gives CASSGESFYGYTF.

A word on this clonotype: A read error may produce the germline difference seen at one junction end. The J gene is TRBJ2-2, the V gene TRBV6-6; D tentatively reads TRBD1 or TRBD2 (5 bases each). The CDR3 is made up of 16 amino acids. Germline V gene data show CDR1 as MNHNY and CDR2 as SVGAGI (reference sequence). The CDR3 loop reads CASTNSGAQYTVELFF. As DNA, the CDR3 is TGTGCCAGCACCAATTCCGGGGCACAATACACCGTGGAGCTGTTTTTT.

The V and J genes are TRBV27 and TRBJ1-3; maybe TRBD1 (5 bases). The CDR3 sequence is 15 residues long. CDR1 MNHEY and CDR2 SMNVEV come from the germline V gene (reference sequence). Trimming removed 2 bases from V and 3 bases from J, with 11 bases in between. The DNA of the CDR3 is TGTGCCAGCAGTTTAGGGACGGGGGGTGGAAACACCATATATTTT. This translates into CASSLGTGGGNTIYF.

The chain links TRBV20-1 to TRBJ2-7; the D is unclear. V was pared by 2 bases and J by 0 bases, with 8 bases between. The CDR3 totals 13 residues. The germline V gene has CDR1 DFQATT and CDR2 SNEGSKA (reference sequence). CDR3 loop: CSARYSNSYEQYF. The CDR3 DNA is TGCAGTGCTAGATATAGCAACTCCTACGAGCAGTACTTC.